The 22 T cell receptor beta chains reported below all come from one sample, sequenced in a study of immune evolution from preneoplasia to lung adenocarcinoma. Sequencing used immunoSEQ multiplex PCR; TCRdb keeps in-frame clones, though not all of them. Of tens of thousands of clones detected, more than 60% appear once; the ten largest clones hold around 4.7%. The sequencing input was FFPE invasive lung adenocarcinoma tissue. Every receptor here comes from a person aged 55 to 69 with lung adenocarcinoma.

This clone was seen a few times. Other nucleotide sequences in the sample specify the same CDR3. The V gene is TRBV10-3, the J gene TRBJ1-5; no clear D gene. In germline, CDR1 is ENHRY, CDR2 SYGVKD. The CDR3 is made up of 12 amino acids. Trimming took 0 bases from V and 4 from J, leaving 1 base between them. CDR3 sequence: CAISESNQPQHF. The CDR3 DNA sequence: TGTGCCATCAGTGAGTCGAATCAGCCCCAGCATTTT.

V usage is TRBV28 and J usage is TRBJ1-1, with a weak D call TRBD1 (6 bases). The ends were cut back, 3 bases at V and 0 bases at J, with 11 bases in the middle. This CDR3 comprises 15 residues. Germline loops: CDR1 MDHEN, CDR2 SYDVKM. The CDR3 region has the DNA TGTGCCAGCAGTTTTGTGCAGGGGTTGAACACTGAAGCTTTCTTT. This translates into CASSFVQGLNTEAFF.

The count of this clone is one. This rearrangement joins TRBV5-6 to TRBJ2-2, with D hard to call. V lost 1 base, J lost 3 bases, and 10 bases lay in between. Looked up from germline, CDR1 is SGHDT and CDR2 is YYEEEE. This CDR3 is built from 15 residues. The CDR3 DNA is TGTGCCAGCAGCTTGAACGAGATGGACACCGGGGAGCTGTTTTTT. As protein: CASSLNEMDTGELFF.

The chain combines TRBV5-1 with TRBJ2-2; D ambiguous. The germline V gene encodes CDR1 SGHRS and CDR2 YFSETQ. V lost 3 bases to trimming and J lost 3 bases, with 9 bases between them. The CDR3 contains 14 residues. Here the CDR3 DNA reads TGCGCCAGCAGCTGGGGTGGGGACACCGGGGAGCTGTTTTTT. Translating gives CASSWGGDTGELFF.

This sequence joins TRBV5-6 and TRBJ1-5, with D maybe TRBD1 (6 bases). The V end lost 0 bases, the J end lost 5 bases, and 15 bases lay between the germline ends. Germline-derived CDR1 and CDR2 are SGHDT and YYEEEE. The CDR3 extends over 16 amino acids. Written as DNA, the CDR3 is TGTGCCAGCAGCTTGGTCCCAGGGGATCCTTATCAGCCCCAGCATTTT. It is translated as CASSLVPGDPYQPQHF.

This chain connects TRBV5-8 to TRBJ2-5, with a weak D call TRBD1 (6 bases). CDR3 length: 15 amino acids. Germline V gives CDR1 SGHTS, CDR2 YDEGEE. Trimming shortened V by 5 bases and J by 2 bases, and 16 bases separated the two germline ends. CDR3 bases: TGTGCCAGCAGTGCCGGGACACTGGCTCAAGAGACCCAGTACTTC. This codes for CASSAGTLAQETQYF. The full variable domain, with the rest looked up from reference TRBV5-8 and TRBJ2-5, is EAGVTQSPTHLIKTRGQQATLRCSPISGHTSVYWYQQALGLGLQFLLWYDEGEERNRGNFPPRFSGRQFPNYSSELNVNALELEDSALYLCASSAGTLAQETQYFGPGTRLLVL.

For the CDR3, the DNA is TGCGCCAGCAGTCAAGAGGGACTAGCGGGAGAAAGGAATTCCTACGAGCAGTACTTC. Its translation is CASSQEGLAGERNSYEQYF. The chain employs TRBV23-1 and TRBJ2-7; 14 bases fit TRBD2. TRBV23-1 is designated an ORF whose function remains uncertain. The CDR3 totals 19 residues. J was trimmed by 1 base and V by 2 bases; bases with no gene match: 10.

This clone was seen a single time. DNA of the CDR3: TGTGCCACCAGCAAAGGACTAGCGGGAGCCCAGGATACGCAGTATTTT. Translation: CATSKGLAGAQDTQYF. The chain is built from TRBV15 and TRBJ2-3; 13 positions agree with TRBD2. The CDR3 is made up of 16 amino acids. Trimming cost V 4 bases and J 6 bases; bases outside gene matches: 7. From germline, CDR1 is LNHNV and CDR2 YYDKDF (reference sequence).

This chain links TRBV29-1 with TRBJ2-1; possibly TRBD2 for D (5 bases). Germline loops: CDR1 SQVTM, CDR2 ANQGSEA. The CDR3 has 15 amino acids. V was shortened by 0 bases and J by 4 bases, with 13 bases between the two germline ends. This chain's CDR3 is CSVEDQAERYNEQFF. In DNA, the CDR3 is TGCAGCGTTGAAGATCAGGCGGAGCGGTACAATGAGCAGTTCTTC.

The chain carries TRBV6-6 and TRBJ2-2; D gene unclear. CDR1 is MNHNY, CDR2 SVGAGI, per germline (reference sequence). The length of the CDR3 is 13 residues. V lost 4 bases to trimming and J lost 3 bases, with 6 bases between them. This CDR3 is CASSLQYTGELFF. The DNA for the CDR3 is TGTGCCAGCAGTTTACAGTACACCGGGGAGCTGTTTTTT.

The CDR3 loop reads CASSLIDTGLRNYEQYF. CDR3 in DNA: TGTGCCAGCAGCTTGATCGATACAGGGCTTAGGAACTACGAGCAGTACTTC. J is TRBJ2-7 and V is TRBV11-2; TRBD1 is a possible D gene (6 bases). The CDR3 totals 17 residues. The V end was cut by 3 bases, the J end by 3 bases, with 21 bases between. Per the germline V gene, CDR1 is SGHAT and CDR2 is FQNNGV.

The V call is TRBV4-1, the J call TRBJ1-1; 9 positions match TRBD1. Unmatched junction bases numbered 8, after V lost 2 bases and J lost 4 bases. The V gene's germline CDR1 is MGHRA and CDR2 YSYEKL. CDR3 length: 16 residues. CDR3 nucleotide sequence: TGCGCCAGCAGCCAAAACACAGGGGGCGGGAGCACTGAAGCTTTCTTT. This sequence encodes CASSQNTGGGSTEAFF.

The chain employs TRBV4-2 and TRBJ2-1; D could derive from TRBD1 or TRBD2 (5 bases each). Germline V gives CDR1 LGHNA, CDR2 YNFKEQ. Trimming took 4 bases from V and 0 from J, leaving 10 bases between them. The CDR3 has 15 amino acids. The DNA for the CDR3 is TGTGCCAGCAGCCTTCGGGACGACTCCTACAATGAGCAGTTCTTC. Its translation is CASSLRDDSYNEQFF.

V and J are TRBV19 and TRBJ2-3; 10 bases agree with TRBD2. V lost 0 bases, J lost 5 bases, and 5 bases stayed unmatched. The CDR3 is 16 amino acids. Germline assignment: CDR1 LNHDA and CDR2 SQIVND (reference sequence). CDR3 nucleotides: TGTGCCAGTAGTATAGATCGACTAGCGGGTGGAGATACGCAGTATTTT. Its translation: CASSIDRLAGGDTQYF.

The gene calls are TRBV30 and TRBJ2-1, with TRBD2 matching over 8 bases. V dropped 2 bases and J dropped 4; count of bases not matched to a gene: 19. This CDR3 contains 19 residues. Germline lookup yields CDR1 GTSNPN and CDR2 SVGIG (reference sequence). The CDR3 is CAWSYEKVKVAGRYNEQFF. CDR3 sequence (DNA): TGTGCCTGGAGTTATGAGAAAGTTAAGGTAGCGGGAAGGTACAATGAGCAGTTCTTC.

This clone has at least ten counts. This chain joins TRBV27 and TRBJ2-5; 9 positions match TRBD1. The CDR3 spans 13 residues. Unmatched junction bases numbered 4, after V lost 6 bases and J lost 5 bases. Germline assignment: CDR1 MNHEY and CDR2 SMNVEV (reference sequence). The CDR3 spells CASRLDRGETQYF. The CDR3 coding sequence is TGTGCCAGCAGACTTGACAGGGGGGAGACCCAGTACTTC.

The J gene is TRBJ2-3, the V gene TRBV30; 8 nucleotides match TRBD2. Trimming at V came to 2 bases and at J to 10 bases, leaving 14 bases not matched to a gene. Germline loops: CDR1 GTSNPN, CDR2 SVGIG (reference sequence). This CDR3 spans 15 amino acids. The CDR3 spells CAWSQHSSGPQSQYF. The CDR3 bases are TGTGCCTGGAGTCAACACTCTAGCGGGCCCCAATCGCAGTATTTT.

This clone was observed a few times. In the same sample, other DNA sequences code for this CDR3. The chain recombines TRBV19 with TRBJ2-3; D unresolved. Looked up from germline, CDR1 is LNHDA and CDR2 is SQIVND (reference sequence). Deletions cut 1 base from V and 6 bases from J, with 2 bases between. This CDR3 is built from 11 residues. The CDR3 DNA is TGTGCCAGTAGTATAGGGGATACGCAGTATTTT. It yields the protein CASSIGDTQYF.

The chain recombines TRBV28 with TRBJ2-3; D uncertain. V was shortened by 2 bases and J by 1 base, with 4 bases between the two germline ends. Germline CDR1 MDHEN, CDR2 SYDVKM. The CDR3 contains 13 residues. The CDR3 is CASSLGGTDTQYF. The CDR3, as DNA: TGTGCCAGCAGTTTAGGGGGCACAGATACGCAGTATTTT.

V is TRBV6-1 and J is TRBJ2-7, with a tentative D call TRBD1 (5 bases). CDR3 length equals 12 residues. Germline CDR1 and CDR2: MNHNS and SASEGT. Trimming took off 6 bases at V and 3 bases at J, with 9 bases between the two ends. Here the CDR3 reads CASSTQGYEQYF. The CDR3 DNA sequence: TGTGCCAGCAGCACTCAGGGCTACGAGCAGTACTTC.

The V call is TRBV4-1, the J call TRBJ2-1; D is ambiguous. The V end was cut by 0 bases, the J end by 10 bases, with 16 bases between. The length of the CDR3 is 15 residues. Per germline, CDR1 MGHRA and CDR2 YSYEKL. CDR3 loop: CASSQDSGQSREQFF. CDR3 nucleotide sequence: TGCGCCAGCAGCCAAGATTCCGGGCAGTCGCGGGAGCAGTTCTTC.

The J gene is TRBJ2-7, the V gene TRBV5-1; 7 bases map to TRBD1. The J segment lost 2 bases and the V segment lost 2 bases, leaving 4 bases of the junction unmatched. The germline V gene encodes CDR1 SGHRS and CDR2 YFSETQ. This CDR3 comprises 14 residues. CDR3 nucleotides: TGCGCCAGCAGCTTAGACAGGGTGGCCTACGAGCAGTACTTC. It yields the protein CASSLDRVAYEQYF.